Below, 21 T cell receptor beta chains from the same sample are listed, as sequenced in a study of blood T cell repertoires in COVID-19 (dated by TCRdb to about 2020). Preparation of the library involved the immunoSEQ multiplex PCR assay. As stored in TCRdb, this immuneACCESS dataset retains in-frame rearrangements with V and J assigned. A fraction of the clones does not appear; measured against another copy, unresolved V genes explain less than half of the discrepancy, and the remainder lacks a known reason. This sample comprises 150,000 to 200,000 clones, roughly 93% of them detected only once. Approximately 2% of the sample comes from the top ten. The sequencing sample was made of peripheral blood. These receptors all stem from a man between 18 and 35 years old with acute or convalescent COVID-19.

The chain has TRBV9 and TRBJ2-7; 7 bases agree with TRBD2. The J segment lost 7 bases and the V segment lost 4 bases, leaving 11 bases of the junction unmatched. Germline lookup yields CDR1 SGDLS and CDR2 YYNGEE. The CDR3 length is 14 residues. CDR3 protein: CASSQGPREGEQYF. CDR3 bases: TGTGCCAGCAGCCAAGGACCGAGGGAGGGGGAGCAGTACTTC.

This sequence joins TRBV2 and TRBJ1-5; the D is unclear. CDR1 SNHLY and CDR2 FYNNEI come from the germline V gene. There are 15 residues in the CDR3. V shed 5 bases and J shed 0 bases, with 11 bases lying between them. CDR3 protein: CASSPLSGSNQPQHF. The CDR3, as DNA: TGTGCCAGCAGTCCCCTCAGTGGTAGCAATCAGCCCCAGCATTTT.

The chain links TRBV18 to TRBJ1-5, with a tentative D call TRBD1 (6 bases). CDR3 length: 15 amino acids. The germline V gene encodes CDR1 KGHSH and CDR2 LQKENI. Trimming removed 3 bases at V and 6 bases at J, with 15 bases between. CDR3 sequence: CASSPSQGRGQPQHF. The DNA for the CDR3 is TGTGCCAGCTCACCCTCCCAGGGGAGGGGTCAGCCCCAGCATTTT.

The rearrangement joins TRBV19 to TRBJ2-1; 8 bases are a match to TRBD2. Trimming took 6 bases from V and 2 from J; bases not matched to a gene: 9. Germline CDR1 is LNHDA and CDR2 is SQIVND (reference sequence). The CDR3 has 16 amino acids. The CDR3 loop reads CASSEEVAGTYNEQFF. As DNA, the CDR3 is TGTGCCAGTAGCGAGGAAGTAGCGGGAACCTACAATGAGCAGTTCTTC.

V gene TRBV18 combines with J gene TRBJ2-7; 7 bases line up with TRBD1. Germline CDR1 and CDR2: KGHSH and LQKENI. Trimming took 6 bases from V and 6 from J; bases not matched to a gene: 14. The length of the CDR3 is 15 residues. CDR3 loop: CASSERDRVSGEQYF. The CDR3 region has the DNA TGTGCCAGCTCTGAACGGGACAGAGTCTCAGGCGAGCAGTACTTC.

CDR3 region: CASSLIGPADTQYF. Here the CDR3 DNA reads TGTGCCAGCAGCTTGATCGGTCCGGCAGATACGCAGTATTTT. The V gene is TRBV5-6, the J gene TRBJ2-3; D gene uncertain. The CDR3 is 14 residues long. The V gene lost 1 base and the J gene lost 4 bases, with 10 bases spanning the gap. Germline CDR1 reads SGHDT; CDR2 reads YYEEEE.

This clone was observed a single time. This chain connects TRBV6-5 to TRBJ2-1, with 11 positions matching TRBD2. V was pared by 2 bases and J by 7 bases, with 7 bases of the junction left unmatched. Germline CDR1 is MNHEY and CDR2 is SVGAGI. The CDR3 has 16 amino acids. The CDR3 region has the DNA TGTGCCAGCAGTTACGAAGAACTAGCGGGAGTAAATGAGCAGTTCTTC. It translates to CASSYEELAGVNEQFF.

V and J are TRBV30 and TRBJ1-4; perhaps TRBD1 as D (5 bases). Germline values: CDR1 GTSNPN, CDR2 SVGIG (reference sequence). There are 14 residues in the CDR3. Trimming took 0 bases from V and 3 from J, leaving 8 bases between them. The CDR3 region is CAWSVRGANEKLFF. Here the CDR3 DNA reads TGTGCCTGGAGTGTACGGGGGGCTAATGAAAAACTGTTTTTT.

The chain joins TRBV25-1 to TRBJ1-1, with unresolved D. Germline assignment: CDR1 MGHDK and CDR2 SYGVNS. The CDR3 runs 11 residues. The V gene lost 2 bases and the J gene lost 6 bases, with 4 bases spanning the gap. CDR3: CASSEIAEAFF. CDR3 nucleotide sequence: TGTGCCAGCAGTGAAATCGCTGAAGCTTTCTTT.

This clone was detected only once. The chain recombines TRBV19 with TRBJ2-7, with TRBD2 matching over 7 bases. V was clipped by 2 bases and J by 3 bases; unmatched bases: 4. The length of the CDR3 is 14 residues. CDR1 is LNHDA and CDR2 is SQIVND in the germline V gene (reference sequence). The CDR3 spells CASSIMGGGYEQYF. DNA of the CDR3: TGTGCCAGTAGTATAATGGGCGGGGGCTACGAGCAGTACTTC. Full variable domain (outside the CDR3, taken from reference TRBV19 and TRBJ2-7): DGGITQSPKYLFRKEGQNVTLSCEQNLNHDAMYWYRQDPGQGLRLIYYSQIVNDFQKGDIAEGYSVSREKKESFPLTVTSAQKNPTAFYLCASSIMGGGYEQYFGPGTRLTVT.

The rearrangement uses TRBV5-1 and TRBJ1-4; D remains ambiguous. The CDR3 is 14 residues long. Germline V lookup: CDR1 SGHRS, CDR2 YFSETQ. Trimming took 0 bases from V and 8 from J, leaving 11 bases between them. The chain's CDR3 is CASSLDGSLEKLFF. Written as DNA, the CDR3 is TGCGCCAGCAGCTTGGATGGTTCTCTAGAAAAACTGTTTTTT.

V usage is TRBV19 and J usage is TRBJ1-1; tentatively, D is TRBD1 (5 bases). The CDR3 extends over 11 amino acids. V lost 4 bases to trimming and J lost 11 bases, with 11 bases between them. From germline, CDR1 is LNHDA and CDR2 SQIVND (reference sequence). CDR3 in amino acids: CASSTGVEAFF. CDR3 bases: TGTGCCAGTAGTACGGGGGTTGAGGCTTTCTTT.

The rearrangement joins TRBV10-3 to TRBJ2-2; TRBD2 matches 16 bases. Germline V gene data show CDR1 as ENHRY and CDR2 as SYGVKD. The length of the CDR3 is 18 residues. V trimming: 8 bases; J trimming: 6 bases; junction bases outside the gene matches: 12. The CDR3 coding sequence is TGTGCCATCGGCGGGACTAGCGGGGGGGCTCTCTTTCCCGGGGAGCTGTTTTTT. Translating it yields CAIGGTSGGALFPGELFF.

This clone showed up just once. The CDR3 loop reads CASSGTGSPTDTQYF. CDR3 coding DNA: TGTGCCAGCAGCGGGACAGGGTCTCCCACAGATACGCAGTATTTT. The J gene is TRBJ2-3, the V gene TRBV5-4, with TRBD1 identical over 9 bases. The CDR3 is 15 residues long. Germline CDR1 reads SGHNT; CDR2 reads YYREEE (reference sequence). After removal of 4 bases from V and 2 bases from J, the junction contained 5 bases not matched to a gene.

In this sample, this clone turned up once. This same CDR3 is encoded by further DNA sequences in the sample. The chain joins TRBV5-1 to TRBJ1-1; 8 bases agree with TRBD1. This CDR3 region has 14 residues. Germline trimming cut 4 bases from V and 1 base from J; bases unmatched to any gene: 3. Germline-derived CDR1 and CDR2 are SGHRS and YFSETQ. In nucleotides, the CDR3 is TGCGCCAGCAGCCGGGGACAGGCGAACACTGAAGCTTTCTTT. Its protein product is CASSRGQANTEAFF.

This chain joins TRBV19 and TRBJ2-5; 8 positions match TRBD2. Looked up from germline, CDR1 is LNHDA and CDR2 is SQIVND (reference sequence). Trimming removed 3 bases from V and 3 bases from J; junction bases left unmatched: 6. The CDR3 consists of 15 residues. Here the CDR3 DNA reads TGTGCCAGTAGTATTATGCGGGGGGCCAAAGAGACCCAGTACTTC. Its translation is CASSIMRGAKETQYF.

The V gene is TRBV14, the J gene TRBJ2-1; 10 nucleotides agree with TRBD1. This CDR3 spans 16 amino acids. The germline V gene encodes CDR1 SGHDN and CDR2 FVKESK. With V trimmed by 2 bases and J by 4 bases, 5 bases remained unmatched. This CDR3 reads CASSQFRDRGYNEQFF. For the CDR3, the DNA is TGTGCCAGCAGCCAATTCCGGGACAGGGGATACAATGAGCAGTTCTTC.

The CDR3 sequence is CASSPTGISTEAFF. CDR3 in DNA: TGTGCCAGCAGCCCGACAGGCATCTCTACTGAAGCTTTCTTT. This rearrangement joins TRBV11-2 to TRBJ1-1; D possibly corresponds to TRBD1 (6 bases). V gave up 5 bases and J gave up 5 bases, with 15 bases separating them. There are 14 residues in the CDR3. Germline lookup yields CDR1 SGHAT and CDR2 FQNNGV.

This clone was observed once. The gene calls are TRBV2 and TRBJ1-2; 10 bases are a match to TRBD1. CDR1 SNHLY and CDR2 FYNNEI come from the germline V gene. Trimming cost V 6 bases and J 7 bases; bases outside gene matches: 5. The CDR3 runs to 13 residues. This CDR3 reads CASSSTGGRGYTF. CDR3 DNA sequence: TGTGCCAGCAGCTCGACAGGGGGCCGTGGCTACACCTTC.

This rearrangement joins TRBV6-5 to TRBJ1-5; D unresolved. This CDR3 spans 15 amino acids. The germline CDR1 and CDR2 sequences are MNHEY and SVGAGI. V lost 6 bases, J lost 5 bases, and 17 bases lay in between. CDR3 sequence: CASSHSRGFDQPQHF. In nucleotides, the CDR3 is TGTGCCAGCAGCCATAGTCGGGGTTTTGATCAGCCCCAGCATTTT.

The chain couples TRBV5-1 to TRBJ1-2; 7 bases align to TRBD1. The CDR3 sequence is 16 residues long. The germline CDR1 and CDR2 sequences are SGHRS and YFSETQ. J lost 5 bases, V lost 4 bases, and 14 bases had no gene match. CDR3 in DNA: TGCGCCAGCAGCCCTATCACAACGGGACAGATTTATGGCTACACCTTC. It translates to CASSPITTGQIYGYTF.